The 13 T cell receptor beta chains presented below share a single source sample, sequenced in a study of cytomegalovirus exposure and HLA in healthy donors. The PCR employed 60 Vbeta primers together with 13 Jbeta primers. Sequenced by immunoSEQ multiplex PCR; TCRdb stores in-frame clones only, minus some. The sample table includes over 150,000 clones. The sequencing input was PBMCs. Receptors originate from a boy aged 5-17 years in good health and CMV-seronegative.

J is TRBJ1-3 and V is TRBV9; D uncertain. CDR1 is SGDLS, CDR2 YYNGEE, per germline. The CDR3 has 16 residues. The ends were cut back, 4 bases at V and 0 bases at J, with 14 bases in the middle. CDR3 in DNA: TGTGCCAGCAGCCCGAGTCTAGGTTACTCTGGAAACACCATATATTTT. The encoded protein is CASSPSLGYSGNTIYF.

This sequence joins TRBV28 and TRBJ1-5; 10 bases match TRBD1. CDR1 MDHEN and CDR2 SYDVKM come from the germline V gene. V was pared by 5 bases and J by 5 bases, with 18 bases of the junction left unmatched. This CDR3 has 19 residues. Here the CDR3 DNA reads TGTGCCAGCAGTCTCCCCCCGGGACAGGGGTTGGGAGGTCATCAGCCCCAGCATTTT. Amino acid sequence: CASSLPPGQGLGGHQPQHF.

The chain recombines TRBV6-4 with TRBJ2-3; TRBD1 might be the D (6 bases). This CDR3 region has 15 residues. Germline loops: CDR1 MRHNA, CDR2 SNTAGT. Between the trimmed V and J ends, which lost 6 bases and 3 bases, there was a span of 16 bases. The CDR3 loop reads CASSPGSGVTDTQYF. DNA of the CDR3: TGTGCCAGCAGCCCCGGGTCAGGGGTGACAGATACGCAGTATTTT.

This chain joins TRBV19 and TRBJ2-5; D gene unclear. The CDR3 runs 14 residues. Germline V lookup: CDR1 LNHDA, CDR2 SQIVND (reference sequence). Deletions cut 3 bases from V and 1 base from J, with 9 bases between. The CDR3: CASSIGGSQETQYF. As DNA, the CDR3 is TGTGCCAGTAGTATTGGTGGCAGCCAAGAGACCCAGTACTTC.

This chain uses TRBV25-1 with TRBJ1-4; TRBD1 might be the D (5 bases). The V gene lost 4 bases and the J gene lost 4 bases, with 10 bases spanning the gap. In germline, CDR1 is MGHDK, CDR2 SYGVNS. This CDR3 region has 14 residues. The DNA of the CDR3 is TGTGCCAGCAGTGGAGACAGCCTTAATGAAAAACTGTTTTTT. Translation gives CASSGDSLNEKLFF.

The chain uses TRBV30 and TRBJ2-5; D is unresolved. V lost 5 bases, J lost 2 bases, and 9 bases lay in between. The CDR3 extends over 12 amino acids. Germline values: CDR1 GTSNPN, CDR2 SVGIG (reference sequence). CDR3 DNA: TGTGCCTGGGGGCTCCCTCAAGAGACCCAGTACTTC. This codes for CAWGLPQETQYF.

The chain recombines TRBV5-5 with TRBJ1-2; TRBD1 is a possible D gene (5 bases). The CDR3 contains 15 residues. V shed 2 bases and J shed 4 bases, with 15 bases lying between them. Germline V lookup: CDR1 SGHKS, CDR2 YYEKEE (reference sequence). CDR3 loop: CASSLAGDPRYGYTF. CDR3 nucleotides: TGTGCCAGCAGCTTAGCGGGGGACCCCCGCTATGGCTACACCTTC.

This chain uses TRBV5-1 with TRBJ2-6; 7 nucleotides match TRBD2. CDR1 is SGHRS, CDR2 YFSETQ, per germline. This CDR3 has 16 residues. The trim removed 4 bases at V and 0 bases at J, leaving 4 bases unmatched. The chain's CDR3 is CASSGGVSSGANVLTF. Written as DNA, the CDR3 is TGCGCCAGCAGCGGGGGGGTCTCCTCTGGGGCCAACGTCCTGACTTTC.

V is TRBV6-6 and J is TRBJ1-5; D is unresolved. Per the germline V gene, CDR1 is MNHNY and CDR2 is SVGAGI (reference sequence). Trimming took 4 bases from V and 0 from J, leaving 4 bases between them. This CDR3 is 13 amino acids long. The CDR3 nucleotides are TGTGCCAGCAGTTCAGATAGCAATCAGCCCCAGCATTTT. Protein product: CASSSDSNQPQHF.

The DNA for the CDR3 is TGTGCCAGCAGTCCCTCCCCCACCCACGAGCAGTACTTC. Its translation is CASSPSPTHEQYF. The chain has TRBV28 and TRBJ2-5; D is unclear. Near its end, the DNA agrees better with TRBJ2-7, so the J call may be wrong. Germline loops: CDR1 MDHEN, CDR2 SYDVKM. The CDR3 extends over 13 amino acids.

This chain links TRBV6-5 with TRBJ2-7; TRBD1 matches 8 bases. CDR1 and CDR2 (germline): MNHEY, SVGAGI. The CDR3 sequence is 16 residues long. Trimming cost V 0 bases and J 2 bases; bases outside gene matches: 6. The CDR3 region is CASSYSRTGSTYEQYF. The DNA for the CDR3 is TGTGCCAGCAGTTACTCCAGGACAGGGAGTACCTACGAGCAGTACTTC.

The chain combines TRBV2 with TRBJ1-1; TRBD1 matches 7 bases. The junction had 9 bases not matched to a gene; V was cut back by 4 bases and J by 7 bases. Germline V gives CDR1 SNHLY, CDR2 FYNNEI. The length of the CDR3 is 14 residues. In nucleotides, the CDR3 is TGTGCCAGCAGTGGAACAGGGGCCGTATTTGAAGCTTTCTTT. Protein: CASSGTGAVFEAFF.

This chain connects TRBV28 to TRBJ2-5; D is perhaps TRBD2 (5 bases). Germline V gene sequence: CDR1 MDHEN, CDR2 SYDVKM. V was clipped by 4 bases and J by 11 bases, with 11 bases between them. There are 11 residues in the CDR3. The chain's CDR3 is CASSSLREQYF. The DNA of the CDR3 is TGTGCCAGCAGTTCCCTAAGGGAGCAGTACTTC.